The T cell receptor (beta chain) described here comes from a study of T-cell reconstitution after alpha-beta-depleted transplantation in children. Study conclusions and caveats: One year post-transplant, T-cell counts and diversity were largely derived from T cells produced anew. Surviving recipient T cells and thymic progenitors produced the high day-60 TCRbeta diversity seen in some patients.

The CDR3 loop spans 15 amino acids. Looked up from germline, CDR1 is SEHNR and CDR2 is FQNEAQ (reference sequence). Trimming stripped 1 base from V and 7 bases from J, with 14 bases between. Researchers prepared the TCRbeta library using unique molecular identifiers, the study reports. TCRdb re-derived calls from the PCR reads in MiXCR, one entry per CDR3 protein. The sample contains some 600,000 distinct CDR3 sequences, 10% to 15% of which appear only once. This clonotype was picked up a small number of times. What it binds is not known. The sequencing here drew on PBMCs, mostly from graft donor cells, taken 360 days after TCRalphabeta/CD19-depleted stem cell transplant. The chain is built from TRBV7-9 and TRBJ2-1, with D perhaps matching TRBD2 (5 bases). The receptor's source is a male patient aged 10-17 years who had a stem cell transplant for acute myeloid leukemia, so the T cells may come from the graft donor. DNA of the CDR3: TGTGCCAGCAGCTTAGGGGAACTAGTACTGAATGAGCAGTTCTTC. Amino acids: CASSLGELVLNEQFF.